The 10 T cell receptor beta chains below come from one sample, sequenced in a study of cytomegalovirus exposure and HLA in healthy donors. The PCR used 60 Vbeta and 13 Jbeta primers. Assay used: immunoSEQ multiplex PCR; TCRdb lists only in-frame clones, some missing. Of about 120,000 clones in the sample, roughly 70% were seen once. Sequencing was performed on PBMCs. Source of these receptors: a woman in her forties in good health and CMV-seropositive.

The J gene is TRBJ2-5, the V gene TRBV10-2, with TRBD2 matching 8 bases. Germline loops: CDR1 WSHSY, CDR2 SAAADI. This CDR3 region has 13 residues. The V gene end was trimmed by 7 bases and the J gene end by 5 bases; junction bases not matched to a gene: 6. This chain's CDR3 is CASNGLAGETQYF. The CDR3 region has the DNA TGCGCCAGCAACGGACTAGCAGGGGAGACCCAGTACTTC.

This rearrangement joins TRBV5-6 to TRBJ1-1; D remains unclear. CDR1 is SGHDT, CDR2 YYEEEE, per germline. The CDR3 length is 12 residues. V was cut by 3 bases and J by 11 bases, with 14 bases left in between. CDR3 DNA: TGTGCCAGCAGCTCCATAACCTCGGGGGCTTTCTTT. Its protein product is CASSSITSGAFF.

This chain joins TRBV5-1 and TRBJ2-1; D is ambiguous. V was trimmed by 1 base and J by 4 bases, leaving 9 bases between them. The CDR3 has 14 residues. Germline assignment: CDR1 SGHRS and CDR2 YFSETQ. The chain's CDR3 is CASSLTLSYNEQFF. CDR3 nucleotides: TGCGCCAGCAGCTTGACTCTATCTTACAATGAGCAGTTCTTC.

This clone was observed a few times. The sample holds other DNA sequences that translate to the same CDR3. The chain is built from TRBV7-2 and TRBJ2-7, with TRBD2 as a possible D gene (5 bases). In germline, CDR1 is SGHTA, CDR2 FQGNSA. V was trimmed by 1 base and J by 0 bases, leaving 13 bases between them. CDR3 length equals 16 residues. CDR3 DNA: TGTGCCAGCAGCTTAGTGGGCCTAGCTGACTCCTACGAGCAGTACTTC. Protein sequence: CASSLVGLADSYEQYF.

This chain links TRBV7-6 with TRBJ2-7; 8 bases align to TRBD2. The CDR3 has 16 residues. The ends lost 2 bases at V and 3 bases at J; junction bases unmatched: 9. Germline values: CDR1 SGHVS, CDR2 FNYEAQ. The CDR3 here is CASSLSAGLVSYEQYF. The CDR3 nucleotides are TGTGCCAGCAGCTTAAGCGCGGGACTAGTTAGCTACGAGCAGTACTTC.

This clone appeared a few times. The gene calls are TRBV29-1 and TRBJ2-1; TRBD2 agrees at 7 bases. CDR3 length: 15 amino acids. V trimming: 5 bases; J trimming: 0 bases; junction bases outside the gene matches: 7. Germline lookup yields CDR1 SQVTM and CDR2 ANQGSEA. CDR3 coding DNA: TGCAGCGTTACTAGCGCCTTAGTCTCCTACAATGAGCAGTTCTTC. Amino acids: CSVTSALVSYNEQFF.

The chain joins TRBV5-1 to TRBJ1-2; 8 nucleotides agree with TRBD1. The CDR3 totals 13 residues. In germline, CDR1 is SGHRS, CDR2 YFSETQ. The ends lost 0 bases at V and 6 bases at J; junction bases unmatched: 1. The CDR3 bases are TGCGCCAGCAGCTTGGAGACAGGGGATGGCTACACCTTC. Its translation is CASSLETGDGYTF.

The CDR3 DNA sequence: TGTGCCAGCAGAACCCAGGTTAGCAATCAGCCCCAGCATTTT. Translation: CASRTQVSNQPQHF. The V call is TRBV21-1, the J call TRBJ1-5; the D call TRBD1 from the table was never checked on the DNA. TRBV21-1 is flagged as a pseudogene. The length of the CDR3 is 14 residues.

This chain links TRBV11-3 with TRBJ2-7; 9 bases are shared with TRBD1. CDR3 size: 15 residues. In germline, CDR1 is SGHNT, CDR2 YENEEA. Trimming took 5 bases from V and 2 from J; bases not matched to a gene: 7. The CDR3 protein is CASSQDRGGPYEQYF. The DNA of the CDR3 is TGTGCCAGCAGCCAAGACAGGGGGGGCCCCTACGAGCAGTACTTC.

This clone was counted between two and nine times. The chain combines TRBV4-3 with TRBJ2-6; 7 bases map to TRBD2. CDR1 LGHNA and CDR2 YSLEER come from the germline V gene. The CDR3 consists of 18 residues. The V and J ends lost 0 bases and 0 bases, in that order; junction bases with no gene match: 5. This chain's CDR3 is CASSQELASPSGANVLTF. In nucleotides, the CDR3 is TGCGCCAGCAGCCAAGAACTAGCGAGCCCCTCTGGGGCCAACGTCCTGACTTTC.